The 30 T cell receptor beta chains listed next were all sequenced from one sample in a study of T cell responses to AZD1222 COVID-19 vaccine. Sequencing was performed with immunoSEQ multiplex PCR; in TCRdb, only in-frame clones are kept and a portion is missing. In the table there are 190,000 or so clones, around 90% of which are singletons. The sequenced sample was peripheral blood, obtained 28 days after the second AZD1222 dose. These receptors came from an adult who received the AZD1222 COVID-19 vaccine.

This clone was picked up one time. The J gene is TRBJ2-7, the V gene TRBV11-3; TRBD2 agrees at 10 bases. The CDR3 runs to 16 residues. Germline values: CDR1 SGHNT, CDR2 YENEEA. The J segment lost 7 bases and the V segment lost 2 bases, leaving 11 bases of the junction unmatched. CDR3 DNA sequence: TGTGCCAGCAGCTTATCGGGACTAGCGACGGTCCCTGAGCAGTACTTC. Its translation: CASSLSGLATVPEQYF.

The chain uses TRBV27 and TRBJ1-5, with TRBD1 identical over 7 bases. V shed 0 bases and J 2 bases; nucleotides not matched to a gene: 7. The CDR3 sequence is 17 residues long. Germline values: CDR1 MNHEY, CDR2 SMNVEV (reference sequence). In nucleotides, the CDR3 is TGTGCCAGCAGTTTATCAGGAGGGGGCGGTGGCAATCAGCCCCAGCATTTT. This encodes CASSLSGGGGGNQPQHF.

CDR3 loop: CATSDPGLPPNEQFF. The CDR3 DNA reads as TGTGCCACCAGTGATCCGGGACTTCCCCCCAATGAGCAGTTCTTC. The V and J genes are TRBV24-1 and TRBJ2-1; possibly TRBD2 for D (6 bases). The CDR3 consists of 15 residues. CDR1 KGHDR and CDR2 SFDVKD come from the germline V gene. The V end lost 3 bases, the J end lost 6 bases, and 14 bases lay between the germline ends.

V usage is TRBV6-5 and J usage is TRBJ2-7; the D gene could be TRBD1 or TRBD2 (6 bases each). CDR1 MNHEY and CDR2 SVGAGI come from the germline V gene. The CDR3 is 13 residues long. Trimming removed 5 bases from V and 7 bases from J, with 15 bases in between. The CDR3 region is CASSRGVMGEQYF. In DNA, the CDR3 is TGTGCCAGCAGTAGGGGGGTAATGGGGGAGCAGTACTTC.

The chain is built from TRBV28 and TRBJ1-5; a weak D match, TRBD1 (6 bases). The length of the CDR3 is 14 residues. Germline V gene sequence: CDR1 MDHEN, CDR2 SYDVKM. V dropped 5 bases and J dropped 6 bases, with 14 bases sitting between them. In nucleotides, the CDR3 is TGTGCCAGCAGTCAATCGACACAGGGTCAGCCCCAGCATTTT. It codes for CASSQSTQGQPQHF.

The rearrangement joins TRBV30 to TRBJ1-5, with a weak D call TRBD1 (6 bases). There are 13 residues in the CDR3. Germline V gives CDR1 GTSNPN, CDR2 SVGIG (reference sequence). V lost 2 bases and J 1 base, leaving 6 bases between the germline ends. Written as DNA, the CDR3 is TGTGCCTGGAGTACAGGGAGCAATCAGCCCCAGCATTTT. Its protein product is CAWSTGSNQPQHF.

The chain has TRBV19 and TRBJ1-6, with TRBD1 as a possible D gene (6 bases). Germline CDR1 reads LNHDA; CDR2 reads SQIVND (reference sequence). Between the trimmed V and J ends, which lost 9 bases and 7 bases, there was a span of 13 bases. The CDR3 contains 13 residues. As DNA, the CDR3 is TGTGCCAGCCATGTACAGGGAAATTCACCCCTCCACTTT. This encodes CASHVQGNSPLHF.

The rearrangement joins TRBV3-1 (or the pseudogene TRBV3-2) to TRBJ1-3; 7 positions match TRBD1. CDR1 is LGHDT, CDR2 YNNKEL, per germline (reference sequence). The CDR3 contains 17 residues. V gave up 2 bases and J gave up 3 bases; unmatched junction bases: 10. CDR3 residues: CASSQSPGTVLGNTIYF. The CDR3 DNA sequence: TGTGCCAGCAGCCAAAGCCCCGGGACAGTCCTTGGAAACACCATATATTTT.

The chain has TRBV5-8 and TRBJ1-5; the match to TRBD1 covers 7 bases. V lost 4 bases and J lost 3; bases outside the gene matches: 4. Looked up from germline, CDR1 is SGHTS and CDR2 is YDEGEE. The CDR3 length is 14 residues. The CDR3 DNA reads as TGTGCCAGCAGCGGGGGGACAGACAATCAGCCCCAGCATTTT. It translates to CASSGGTDNQPQHF.

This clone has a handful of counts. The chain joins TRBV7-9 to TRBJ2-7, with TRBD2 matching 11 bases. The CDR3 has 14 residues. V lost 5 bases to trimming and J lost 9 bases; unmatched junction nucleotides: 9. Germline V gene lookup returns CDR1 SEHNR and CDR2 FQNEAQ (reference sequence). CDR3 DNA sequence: TGTGCCAGCAGCCCCGGGACTAGCGGCCTCGGGCAGTACTTC. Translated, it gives CASSPGTSGLGQYF.

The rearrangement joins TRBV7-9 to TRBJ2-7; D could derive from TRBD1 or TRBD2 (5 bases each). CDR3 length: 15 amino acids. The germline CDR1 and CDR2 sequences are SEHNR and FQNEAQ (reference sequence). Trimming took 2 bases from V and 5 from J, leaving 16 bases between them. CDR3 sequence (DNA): TGTGCCAGCAGCTTAACGGGGACGGAGCACCACGAGCAGTACTTC. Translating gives CASSLTGTEHHEQYF.

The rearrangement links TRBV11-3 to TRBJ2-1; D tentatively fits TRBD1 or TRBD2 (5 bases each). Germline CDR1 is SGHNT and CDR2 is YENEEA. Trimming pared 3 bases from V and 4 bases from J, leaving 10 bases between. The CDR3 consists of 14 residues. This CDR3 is CASSFRGVYNEQFF. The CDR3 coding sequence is TGTGCCAGCAGCTTTCGAGGGGTATACAATGAGCAGTTCTTC. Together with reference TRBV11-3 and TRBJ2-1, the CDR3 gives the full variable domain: EAGVVQSPRYKIIEKKQPVAFWCNPISGHNTLYWYLQNLGQGPELLIRYENEEAVDDSQLPKDRFSAERLKGVDSTLKIQPAELGDSAVYLCASSFRGVYNEQFFGPGTRLTVL.

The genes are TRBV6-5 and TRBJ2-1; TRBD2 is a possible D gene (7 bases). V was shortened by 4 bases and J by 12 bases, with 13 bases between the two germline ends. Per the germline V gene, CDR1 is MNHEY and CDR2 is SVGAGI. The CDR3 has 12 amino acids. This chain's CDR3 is CASSLGEGGQFF. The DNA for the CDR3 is TGTGCCAGCAGTTTGGGGGAGGGGGGGCAGTTCTTC.

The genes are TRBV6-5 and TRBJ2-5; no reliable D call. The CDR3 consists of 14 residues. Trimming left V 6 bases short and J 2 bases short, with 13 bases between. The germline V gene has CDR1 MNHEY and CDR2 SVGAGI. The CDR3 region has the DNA TGTGCCAGCAGGATAGATAGTCTTCAAGAGACCCAGTACTTC. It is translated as CASRIDSLQETQYF.

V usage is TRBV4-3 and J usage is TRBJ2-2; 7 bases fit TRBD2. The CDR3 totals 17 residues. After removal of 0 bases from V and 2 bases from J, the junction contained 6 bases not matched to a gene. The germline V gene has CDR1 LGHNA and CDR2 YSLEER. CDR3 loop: CASSQDFQGLNTGELFF. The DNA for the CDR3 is TGCGCCAGCAGCCAAGATTTCCAGGGACTAAACACCGGGGAGCTGTTTTTT.

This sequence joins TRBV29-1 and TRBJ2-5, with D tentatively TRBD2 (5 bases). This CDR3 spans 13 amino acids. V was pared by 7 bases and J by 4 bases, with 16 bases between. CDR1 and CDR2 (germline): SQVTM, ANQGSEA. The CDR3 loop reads CSAAGLMGETQYF. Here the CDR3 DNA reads TGCAGCGCTGCGGGCCTCATGGGAGAGACCCAGTACTTC.

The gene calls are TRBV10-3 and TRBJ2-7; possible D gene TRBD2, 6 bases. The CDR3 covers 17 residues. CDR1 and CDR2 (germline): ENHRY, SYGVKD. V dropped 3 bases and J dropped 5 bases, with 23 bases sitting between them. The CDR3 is CAISEPRGRAGGNEQYF. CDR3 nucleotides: TGTGCCATCAGTGAACCCCGGGGTAGGGCCGGCGGGAACGAGCAGTACTTC.

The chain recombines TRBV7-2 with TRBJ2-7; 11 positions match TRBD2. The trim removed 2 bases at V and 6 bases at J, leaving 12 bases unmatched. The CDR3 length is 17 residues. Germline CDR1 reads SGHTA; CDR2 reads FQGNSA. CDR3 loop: CASSLIPSGRTGGEQYF. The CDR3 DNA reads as TGTGCCAGCAGCTTAATTCCTAGCGGGAGGACCGGAGGCGAGCAGTACTTC.

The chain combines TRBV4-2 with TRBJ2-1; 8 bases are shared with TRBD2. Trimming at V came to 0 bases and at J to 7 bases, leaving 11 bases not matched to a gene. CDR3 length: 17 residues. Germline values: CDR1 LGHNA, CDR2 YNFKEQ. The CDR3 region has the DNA TGTGCCAGCAGCCAAGATCTGGCGGGAGGCTGGGGGAATGAGCAGTTCTTC. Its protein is CASSQDLAGGWGNEQFF.

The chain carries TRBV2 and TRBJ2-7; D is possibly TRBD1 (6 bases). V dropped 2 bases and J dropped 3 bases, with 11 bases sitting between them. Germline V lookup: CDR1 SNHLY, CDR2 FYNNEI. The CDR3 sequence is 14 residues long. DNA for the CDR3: TGTGCCAGCAGTGAAACAGGGCCCCTCTACGAGCAGTACTTC. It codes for CASSETGPLYEQYF. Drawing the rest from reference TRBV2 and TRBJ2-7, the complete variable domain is EPEVTQTPSHQVTQMGQEVILRCVPISNHLYFYWYRQILGQKVEFLVSFYNNEISEKSEIFDDQFSVERPDGSNFTLKIRSTKLEDSAMYFCASSETGPLYEQYFGPGTRLTVT.

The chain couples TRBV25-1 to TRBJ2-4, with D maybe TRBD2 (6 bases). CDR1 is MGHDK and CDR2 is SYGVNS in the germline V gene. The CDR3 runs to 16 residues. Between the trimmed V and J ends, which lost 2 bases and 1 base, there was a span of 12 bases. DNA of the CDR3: TGTGCCAGCAGTGAACTCAGGGCGGGGGCCAAAAACATTCAGTACTTC. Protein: CASSELRAGAKNIQYF. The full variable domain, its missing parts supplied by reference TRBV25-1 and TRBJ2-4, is EADIYQTPRYLVIGTGKKITLECSQTMGHDKMYWYQQDPGMELHLIHYSYGVNSTEKGDLSSESTVSRIRTEHFPLTLESARPSHTSQYLCASSELRAGAKNIQYFGAGTRLSVL.

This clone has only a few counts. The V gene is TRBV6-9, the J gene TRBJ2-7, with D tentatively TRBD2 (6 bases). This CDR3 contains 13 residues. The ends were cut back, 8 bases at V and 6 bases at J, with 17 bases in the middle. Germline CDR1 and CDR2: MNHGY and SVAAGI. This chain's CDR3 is CASHRDCRVEQYF. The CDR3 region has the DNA TGTGCCAGCCACCGGGACTGCCGAGTCGAGCAGTACTTC.

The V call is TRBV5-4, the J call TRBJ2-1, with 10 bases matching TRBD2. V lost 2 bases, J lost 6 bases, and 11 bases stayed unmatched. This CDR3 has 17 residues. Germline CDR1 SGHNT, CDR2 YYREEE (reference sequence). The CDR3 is CASSLLVASGSGNEQFF. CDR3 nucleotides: TGTGCCAGCAGCTTATTAGTGGCTAGCGGGAGTGGCAATGAGCAGTTCTTC.

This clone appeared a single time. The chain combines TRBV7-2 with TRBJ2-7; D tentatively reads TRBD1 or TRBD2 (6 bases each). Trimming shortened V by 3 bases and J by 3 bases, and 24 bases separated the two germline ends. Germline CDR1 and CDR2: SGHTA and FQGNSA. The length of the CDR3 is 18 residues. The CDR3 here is CASSFRGGSSRALYEQYF. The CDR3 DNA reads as TGTGCCAGCAGCTTCAGGGGAGGATCTTCGAGGGCCCTCTACGAGCAGTACTTC.

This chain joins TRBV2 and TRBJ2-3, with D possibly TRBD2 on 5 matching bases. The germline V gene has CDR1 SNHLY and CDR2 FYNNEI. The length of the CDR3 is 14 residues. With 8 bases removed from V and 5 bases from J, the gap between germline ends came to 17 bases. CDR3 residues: CASLRGNGIDTQYF. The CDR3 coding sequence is TGTGCCAGCCTTCGGGGAAATGGCATAGATACGCAGTATTTT.

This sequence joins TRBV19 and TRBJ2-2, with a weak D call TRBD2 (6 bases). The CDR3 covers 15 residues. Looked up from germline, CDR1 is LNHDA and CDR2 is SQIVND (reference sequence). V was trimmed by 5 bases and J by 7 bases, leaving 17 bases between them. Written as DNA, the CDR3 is TGTGCCAGTAGTGCCCTGGTAGGGAGGAGCGGGGAGCTGTTTTTT. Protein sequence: CASSALVGRSGELFF.

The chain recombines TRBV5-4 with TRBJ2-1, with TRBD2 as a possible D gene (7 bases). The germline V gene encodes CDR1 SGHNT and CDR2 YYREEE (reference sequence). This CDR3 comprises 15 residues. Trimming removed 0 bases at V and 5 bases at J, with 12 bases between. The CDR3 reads CASSLVGGVNNEQFF. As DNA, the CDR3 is TGTGCCAGCAGCTTGGTAGGGGGGGTTAACAATGAGCAGTTCTTC.

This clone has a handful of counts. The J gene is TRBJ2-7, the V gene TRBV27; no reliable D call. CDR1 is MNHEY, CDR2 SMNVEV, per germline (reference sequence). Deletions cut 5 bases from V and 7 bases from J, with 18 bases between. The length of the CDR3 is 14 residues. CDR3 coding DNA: TGTGCCAGCAGTCCCCCGGGTCTGCCCAGAGAGCAGTACTTC. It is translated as CASSPPGLPREQYF.

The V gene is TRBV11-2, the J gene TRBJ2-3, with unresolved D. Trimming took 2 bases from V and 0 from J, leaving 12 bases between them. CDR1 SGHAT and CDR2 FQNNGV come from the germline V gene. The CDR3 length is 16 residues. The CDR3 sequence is CASSLLTWGSTDTQYF. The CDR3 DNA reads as TGTGCCAGCAGCTTATTAACCTGGGGTAGCACAGATACGCAGTATTTT.

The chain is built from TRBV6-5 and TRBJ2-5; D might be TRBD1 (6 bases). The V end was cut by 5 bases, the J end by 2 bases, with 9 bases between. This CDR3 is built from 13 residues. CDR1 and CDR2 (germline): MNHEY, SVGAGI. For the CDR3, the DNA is TGTGCCAGCAGTCTCGGACAGCAAGAGACCCAGTACTTC. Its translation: CASSLGQQETQYF.